The 8 T cell receptor beta chains given below trace back to one sample, sequenced in a study of identical twins. MiXCR, applied by TCRdb to the 5' RACE reads, yields one record per CDR3 protein. The sample has about 570,000 distinct CDR3 sequences, more than 9% seen once. These records were also assigned to another study, of yellow fever vaccine responses in identical twins.

Sequenced sample: PBMCs. Every receptor here comes from a woman aged 18-30 years in good health.

This clonotype has a count of ten or more. The J gene is TRBJ2-3, the V gene TRBV12-3 or TRBV12-4, with D perhaps TRBD2 (6 bases). CDR3 size: 16 residues. V was shortened by 4 bases and J by 1 base, with 15 bases between the two germline ends. The CDR3 bases are TGTGCCAGCAGTTCCCCGGGGGAGCTTGGCACAGATACGCAGTATTTT. As protein: CASSSPGELGTDTQYF.

This clonotype appeared many times. This sequence joins TRBV11-2 and TRBJ2-1, with 12 nucleotides matching TRBD2. The CDR3 covers 15 residues. Looked up from germline, CDR1 is SGHAT and CDR2 is FQNNGV. V shed 4 bases, J shed 9 bases, and the junction held 7 bases outside the gene matches. In nucleotides, the CDR3 is TGTGCCAGCAGCTCGGGGACTAGCGGGTTTACTGAGCAGTTCTTC. Translation: CASSSGTSGFTEQFF.

This clonotype was seen only a few times. The chain couples TRBV20-1 to TRBJ2-1; D uncertain. The germline gives CDR1 DFQATT, CDR2 SNEGSKA (reference sequence). This CDR3 comprises 12 residues. Between the trimmed V and J ends, which lost 3 bases and 7 bases, there was a span of 10 bases. CDR3 bases: TGCAGTGCTAGCGGGCTTCAAAATGAGCAGTTCTTC. Protein product: CSASGLQNEQFF.

The chain couples TRBV11-2 to TRBJ2-4, with 12 bases lining up with TRBD1. Germline trimming cut 5 bases from V and 1 base from J; bases unmatched to any gene: 6. Germline V gene sequence: CDR1 SGHAT, CDR2 FQNNGV. CDR3 length equals 17 residues. CDR3 in amino acids: CASSLPGQGAAKNIQYF. As DNA, the CDR3 is TGTGCCAGCAGCCTCCCGGGACAGGGGGCCGCCAAAAACATTCAGTACTTC.

The rearrangement links TRBV3-1 to TRBJ2-1, with TRBD2 identical over 7 bases. This CDR3 has 15 residues. Trimming at V came to 1 base and at J to 4 bases, leaving 4 bases not matched to a gene. Germline V gene sequence: CDR1 LGHDT, CDR2 YNNKEL (reference sequence). CDR3 sequence (DNA): TGTGCCAGCAGCCAAGCCGGGGGGACGTACAATGAGCAGTTCTTC. It yields the protein CASSQAGGTYNEQFF.

This clonotype was seen many times. This chain joins TRBV11-1 and TRBJ2-7, with 10 bases identical to TRBD1. The CDR3 totals 15 residues. V lost 6 bases and J lost 3; bases outside the gene matches: 8. In germline, CDR1 is SGHAT, CDR2 FQDESV (reference sequence). The DNA of the CDR3 is TGTGCCAGCAGTCGCTCCGGGACAGGGGTCTACGAGCAGTACTTC. Translating gives CASSRSGTGVYEQYF.

CDR3 protein: CASSLNTGWGQNTGELFF. The CDR3 DNA reads as TGTGCCAGCAGCTTAAACACCGGCTGGGGGCAGAACACCGGGGAGCTGTTTTTT. This chain connects TRBV7-8 to TRBJ2-2, with D perhaps matching TRBD1 (6 bases). Trimming removed 2 bases at V and 1 base at J, with 17 bases between. Germline values: CDR1 SGHVS, CDR2 FQNEAQ. The CDR3 consists of 18 residues.

The gene calls are TRBV28 and TRBJ2-7, with D perhaps TRBD1 or TRBD2 (6 bases each). Trimming left V 6 bases short and J 3 bases short, with 15 bases between. This CDR3 comprises 14 residues. Germline CDR1 is MDHEN and CDR2 is SYDVKM. The CDR3 reads CASRSRGVLYEQYF. CDR3 bases: TGTGCCAGCAGATCTAGGGGGGTACTCTACGAGCAGTACTTC.